This passage covers 13 T cell receptor beta chains from one sample sequenced in a study of blood T cells in healthy people across ages. A J-beta primer mix and a sample-barcoded 5' primer were used in a second PCR of roughly 6 to 11 cycles. One entry per CDR3 protein, called by TCRdb with MiXCR from the 5' RACE reads. The sample has more than 800,000 distinct CDR3 sequences, around 43% seen once; the top ten hold approximately 17%. Sequences were obtained from blood. Receptors were obtained from a woman aged 55-69 years in good health.

The rearrangement uses TRBV2 and TRBJ2-7, with 9 bases aligning to TRBD2. Germline V gives CDR1 SNHLY, CDR2 FYNNEI. V lost 3 bases, J lost 3 bases, and 3 bases stayed unmatched. The CDR3 extends over 14 amino acids. The CDR3 protein is CASSETSGNYEQYF. The CDR3 DNA follows: TGTGCCAGCAGTGAGACTAGCGGTAACTACGAGCAGTACTTC.

The sample holds a few counts of this clonotype. The chain recombines TRBV15 with TRBJ2-7; a possible D gene is TRBD1 (6 bases). Trimming left V 1 base short and J 3 bases short, with 16 bases between. The CDR3 is made up of 16 amino acids. Germline V gene lookup returns CDR1 LNHNV and CDR2 YYDKDF (reference sequence). CDR3 sequence: CATSRGGGPQFYEQYF. CDR3 nucleotide sequence: TGTGCCACCAGCAGAGGAGGGGGACCCCAGTTCTACGAGCAGTACTTC. The full variable domain, completed using reference TRBV15 and TRBJ2-7, is DAMVIQNPRYQVTQFGKPVTLSCSQTLNHNVMYWYQQKSSQAPKLLFHYYDKDFNNEADTPDNFQSRRPNTSFCFLDIRSPGLGDTAMYLCATSRGGGPQFYEQYFGPGTRLTVT.

The chain joins TRBV5-1 to TRBJ2-7; TRBD2 is a possible D gene (5 bases). There are 14 residues in the CDR3. V gave up 0 bases and J gave up 1 base, with 8 bases separating them. Germline loops: CDR1 SGHRS, CDR2 YFSETQ. The DNA of the CDR3 is TGCGCCAGCAGCTTGGCGAGGGTTTCCTACGAGCAGTACTTC. Its translation: CASSLARVSYEQYF.

The chain is built from TRBV2 and TRBJ2-3; a weak D match, TRBD2 (5 bases). The CDR3 runs to 13 residues. V was clipped by 6 bases and J by 2 bases, with 9 bases between them. Germline V lookup: CDR1 SNHLY, CDR2 FYNNEI. CDR3: CASRRAVTDTQYF. The CDR3 nucleotides are TGTGCCAGCAGGAGGGCAGTCACAGATACGCAGTATTTT.

CDR3 residues: CASSLALWSQYF. The CDR3 DNA follows: TGTGCCAGCAGTTTAGCGCTTTGGTCTCAGTACTTC. The chain carries TRBV12-3 or TRBV12-4 and TRBJ2-5; no reliable D call. Trimming pared 0 bases from V and 11 bases from J, leaving 10 bases between. CDR3 length: 12 residues.

The chain couples TRBV20-1 to TRBJ2-5; TRBD2 agrees at 12 bases. This CDR3 is 16 amino acids long. Trimming took 0 bases from V and 2 from J; bases not matched to a gene: 4. Looked up from germline, CDR1 is DFQATT and CDR2 is SNEGSKA (reference sequence). CDR3 loop: CSARDRLAGGQETQYF. In DNA form, the CDR3 reads TGCAGTGCTAGAGATCGGCTAGCGGGAGGGCAAGAGACCCAGTACTTC.

The V call is TRBV27, the J call TRBJ2-2, with unresolved D. The length of the CDR3 is 16 residues. V lost 3 bases and J lost 5, with 16 bases in between. Germline V gene sequence: CDR1 MNHEY, CDR2 SMNVEV (reference sequence). The CDR3, as DNA: TGTGCCAGCAGTTTGGGTCTGGCATGGAGTACCGGGGAGCTGTTTTTT. Translating gives CASSLGLAWSTGELFF.

Notes on this clonotype: A junction end diverges from the germline sequence, so it may reflect a read error. This chain links TRBV2 with TRBJ2-7; D perhaps matches TRBD1 (5 bases). CDR1 SNHLY and CDR2 FYNNEI come from the germline V gene. The CDR3 sequence is 11 residues long. The CDR3 is CASRDSVEQDF. In DNA form, the CDR3 reads TGTGCCAGCAGAGACAGTGTCGAGCAGGACTTC. Using reference TRBV2 and TRBJ2-7 for the parts outside the CDR3, the full variable domain is EPEVTQTPSHQVTQMGQEVILRCVPISNHLYFYWYRQILGQKVEFLVSFYNNEISEKSEIFDDQFSVERPDGSNFTLKIRSTKLEDSAMYFCASRDSVEQDFGPGTRLTVT.

The chain uses TRBV6-6 and TRBJ1-1; 11 bases align to TRBD1. Germline CDR1 and CDR2: MNHNY and SVGAGI (reference sequence). J lost 4 bases, V lost 11 bases, and 18 bases had no gene match. The CDR3 runs to 17 residues. Here the CDR3 reads CAGQPDRGRRSVTEAFF. The CDR3 DNA sequence: TGTGCCGGTCAACCGGACAGGGGGCGCAGAAGTGTCACTGAAGCTTTCTTT.

The V gene is TRBV10-2, the J gene TRBJ2-1, with TRBD2 as a possible D gene (6 bases). The CDR3 spans 13 residues. V lost 9 bases to trimming and J lost 8 bases, with 17 bases between them. The V gene's germline CDR1 is WSHSY and CDR2 SAAADI. DNA for the CDR3: TGCGCCAGTTGCACTAGCACTTACGATGAGCAGTTCTTC. It codes for CASCTSTYDEQFF.

The gene calls are TRBV20-1 and TRBJ1-5; 8 nucleotides agree with TRBD1. Germline-derived CDR1 and CDR2 are DFQATT and SNEGSKA (reference sequence). There are 14 residues in the CDR3. Germline trimming cut 6 bases from V and 5 bases from J; bases unmatched to any gene: 9. Here the CDR3 reads CSARRQGKDQPQHF. In DNA, the CDR3 is TGCAGTGCGCGTAGACAGGGGAAGGATCAGCCCCAGCATTTT.

This clonotype was seen more than once but under ten times. The gene calls are TRBV9 and TRBJ2-3; no firm D call. From germline, CDR1 is SGDLS and CDR2 YYNGEE. This CDR3 contains 14 residues. The germline V and J ends were trimmed by 0 bases and 3 bases, with 8 bases remaining between them. CDR3 protein: CASSVGQRTDTQYF. The CDR3 DNA follows: TGTGCCAGCAGCGTAGGCCAGAGGACAGATACGCAGTATTTT.

The chain carries TRBV20-1 and TRBJ2-2; 7 nucleotides align to TRBD1. CDR3 size: 14 residues. V dropped 6 bases and J dropped 1; count of bases not matched to a gene: 5. From germline, CDR1 is DFQATT and CDR2 SNEGSKA (reference sequence). CDR3 protein: CSATGTENTGELFF. CDR3 nucleotide sequence: TGCAGTGCCACCGGGACAGAGAACACCGGGGAGCTGTTTTTT.